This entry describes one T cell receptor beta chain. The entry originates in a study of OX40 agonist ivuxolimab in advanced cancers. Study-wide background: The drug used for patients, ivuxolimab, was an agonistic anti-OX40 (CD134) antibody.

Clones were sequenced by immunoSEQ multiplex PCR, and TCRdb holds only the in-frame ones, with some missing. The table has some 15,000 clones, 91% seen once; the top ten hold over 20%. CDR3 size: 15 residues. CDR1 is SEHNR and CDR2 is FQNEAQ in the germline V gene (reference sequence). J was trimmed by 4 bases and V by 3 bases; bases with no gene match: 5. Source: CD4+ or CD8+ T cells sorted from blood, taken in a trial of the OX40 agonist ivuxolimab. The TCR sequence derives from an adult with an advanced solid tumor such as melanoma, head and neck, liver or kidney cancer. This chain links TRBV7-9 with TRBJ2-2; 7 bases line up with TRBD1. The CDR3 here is CASSFGTEGTGELFF. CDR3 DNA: TGTGCCAGCAGCTTCGGGACAGAAGGCACCGGGGAGCTGTTTTTT.